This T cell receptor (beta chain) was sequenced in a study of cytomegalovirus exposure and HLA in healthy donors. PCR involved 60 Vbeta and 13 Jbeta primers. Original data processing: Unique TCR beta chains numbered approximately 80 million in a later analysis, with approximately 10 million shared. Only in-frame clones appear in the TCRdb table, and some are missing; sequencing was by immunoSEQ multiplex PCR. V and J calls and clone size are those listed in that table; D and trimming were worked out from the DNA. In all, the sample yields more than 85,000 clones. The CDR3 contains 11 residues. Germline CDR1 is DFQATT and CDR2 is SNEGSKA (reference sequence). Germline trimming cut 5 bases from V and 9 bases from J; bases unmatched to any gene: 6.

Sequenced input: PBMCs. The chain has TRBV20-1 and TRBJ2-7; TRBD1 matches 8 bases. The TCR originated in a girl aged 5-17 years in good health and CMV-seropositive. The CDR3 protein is CSAPTGGGQYF. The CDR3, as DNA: TGCAGTGCTCCCACAGGGGGAGGGCAGTACTTC.